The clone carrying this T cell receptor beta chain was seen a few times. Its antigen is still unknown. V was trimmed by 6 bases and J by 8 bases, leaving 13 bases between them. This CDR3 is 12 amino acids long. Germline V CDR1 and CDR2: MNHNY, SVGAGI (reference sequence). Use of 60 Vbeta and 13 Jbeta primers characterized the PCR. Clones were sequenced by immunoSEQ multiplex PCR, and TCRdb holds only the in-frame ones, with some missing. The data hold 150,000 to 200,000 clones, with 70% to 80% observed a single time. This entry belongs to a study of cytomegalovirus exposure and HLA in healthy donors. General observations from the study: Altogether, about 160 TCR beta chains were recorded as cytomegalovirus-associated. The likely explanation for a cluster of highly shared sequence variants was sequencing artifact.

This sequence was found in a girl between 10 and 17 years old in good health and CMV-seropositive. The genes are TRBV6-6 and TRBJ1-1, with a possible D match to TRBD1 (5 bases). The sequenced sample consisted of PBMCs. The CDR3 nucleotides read TGTGCCAGCAGCCCGTGGGGGAGGGAAGCTTTCTTT. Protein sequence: CASSPWGREAFF.